The 17 T cell receptor beta chains below come from one sample, sequenced in a study of blood T cell repertoires in COVID-19. The assay was immunoSEQ multiplex PCR, and TCRdb's table has in-frame clones only and misses some. This sample has approximately 670,000 clones; more than 80% occur once, and the top ten carry under 0.3%. The source material was peripheral blood. The receptor source for this set is a woman younger than 35 with acute or convalescent COVID-19.

This sequence joins TRBV7-3 and TRBJ2-3, with D perhaps TRBD1 (6 bases). Trimming cost V 2 bases and J 6 bases, with 12 bases left between them. Germline V CDR1 and CDR2: SGHTA, FQGTGA. This CDR3 has 14 amino acids. CDR3 loop: CASSLWAGEDTQYF. The CDR3 region has the DNA TGTGCCAGCAGCTTATGGGCAGGGGAGGATACGCAGTATTTT.

This clone was detected only once. The gene calls are TRBV25-1 and TRBJ2-2; 8 nucleotides align to TRBD1. The junction had 7 bases not matched to a gene; V was cut back by 7 bases and J by 9 bases. The CDR3 spans 13 residues. The germline V gene encodes CDR1 MGHDK and CDR2 SYGVNS. The DNA of the CDR3 is TGTGCCAGCATCAACCCAGGGGGCAGGGAGCTGTTTTTT. Its translation is CASINPGGRELFF.

This clone has only one observation. The chain carries TRBV4-1 and TRBJ2-3, with 7 bases matching TRBD1. Germline-derived CDR1 and CDR2 are MGHRA and YSYEKL. This CDR3 contains 15 residues. V was clipped by 0 bases and J by 6 bases; unmatched bases: 6. CDR3: CASSQDKGAYDTQYF. In DNA form, the CDR3 reads TGCGCCAGCAGCCAAGATAAGGGGGCCTATGATACGCAGTATTTT.

The CDR3 nucleotides are TGTGCCAGCAGCCCCCGGACAGGGACTAATGAAAAACTGTTTTTT. It is translated as CASSPRTGTNEKLFF. The chain uses TRBV7-2 and TRBJ1-4, with 8 bases matching TRBD1. The length of the CDR3 is 15 residues. Germline CDR1 reads SGHTA; CDR2 reads FQGNSA. The ends lost 5 bases at V and 2 bases at J; junction bases unmatched: 4.

This rearrangement joins TRBV6-5 to TRBJ1-6; 9 bases map to TRBD1. Germline V lookup: CDR1 MNHEY, CDR2 SVGAGI. This CDR3 spans 15 amino acids. V lost 4 bases and J lost 7; bases outside the gene matches: 5. CDR3 nucleotide sequence: TGTGCCAGCAGTTCCCGGGACAGGGAAAATTCACCCCTCCACTTT. This translates into CASSSRDRENSPLHF.

The rearrangement links TRBV12-5 to TRBJ1-6, with TRBD1 as a possible D gene (5 bases). The CDR3 spans 14 residues. The V gene's germline CDR1 is LGHNT and CDR2 FRNRAP. Trimming pared 5 bases from V and 6 bases from J, leaving 11 bases between. The CDR3, as DNA: TGTGCTAGTGGTGTCGGGGGAGGTAATTCACCCCTCCACTTT. Protein product: CASGVGGGNSPLHF.

The V gene is TRBV13, the J gene TRBJ2-1; 7 nucleotides align to TRBD2. This CDR3 is 11 amino acids long. Germline CDR1 is PRHDT and CDR2 is FYEKMQ (reference sequence). V shed 4 bases and J 10 bases; nucleotides not matched to a gene: 1. The CDR3 bases are TGTGCCAGCAGCTCGGGAGGCGAGCAGTTCTTC. Amino acid sequence: CASSSGGEQFF. The entire variable domain, with the rest obtained from reference TRBV13 and TRBJ2-1, is as follows: AAGVIQSPRHLIKEKRETATLKCYPIPRHDTVYWYQQGPGQDPQFLISFYEKMQSDKGSIPDRFSAQQFSDYHSELNMSSLELGDSALYFCASSSGGEQFFGPGTRLTVL.

This sequence joins TRBV6-5 and TRBJ2-5, with 11 bases matching TRBD2. CDR3 length: 15 residues. After removal of 8 bases from V and 2 bases from J, the junction contained 7 bases not matched to a gene. CDR1 MNHEY and CDR2 SVGAGI come from the germline V gene. This chain's CDR3 is CASVRLAGKQETQYF. CDR3 DNA sequence: TGTGCCAGCGTAAGACTAGCGGGGAAACAAGAGACCCAGTACTTC.

This chain connects TRBV12-3 or TRBV12-4 to TRBJ1-1, with D possibly being TRBD1 (5 bases). This CDR3 has 12 residues. V dropped 8 bases and J dropped 5 bases, with 12 bases sitting between them. The CDR3 DNA sequence: TGTGCCAGCGTAAACAGGCTTACTGAAGCTTTCTTT. This translates into CASVNRLTEAFF.

This chain uses TRBV11-2 with TRBJ2-1, with D possibly being TRBD2 (6 bases). The V gene lost 6 bases and the J gene lost 0 bases, with 9 bases spanning the gap. Germline V gene sequence: CDR1 SGHAT, CDR2 FQNNGV. The CDR3 spans 14 residues. The CDR3, as DNA: TGTGCCAGCAGTTCGGGGGTCTCCTACAATGAGCAGTTCTTC. This sequence encodes CASSSGVSYNEQFF.

The gene calls are TRBV6-2 or TRBV6-3 and TRBJ2-1; D ambiguous. The CDR3 is 14 amino acids. The V gene lost 6 bases and the J gene lost 5 bases, with 14 bases spanning the gap. Germline V lookup: CDR1 MNHEY, CDR2 SVGEGT. CDR3 amino acids: CASSRGGSHNEQFF. CDR3 nucleotide sequence: TGTGCCAGCAGCCGCGGTGGGTCTCACAATGAGCAGTTCTTC.

The CDR3 DNA reads as TGTGCCACCAGTGACGTTAGGGGTTCAGATACGCAGTATTTT. It specifies CATSDVRGSDTQYF. The V call is TRBV24-1, the J call TRBJ2-3, with D tentatively TRBD1 (5 bases). Trimming removed 4 bases at V and 4 bases at J, with 11 bases between. Germline CDR1 and CDR2: KGHDR and SFDVKD. The CDR3 runs to 14 residues.

The rearrangement links TRBV6-1 to TRBJ2-3; 11 positions match TRBD2. Germline CDR1 reads MNHNS; CDR2 reads SASEGT. The CDR3 is 16 amino acids. The V segment lost 1 base and the J segment 5 bases; nucleotides outside the gene matches: 5. CDR3 protein: CASSEGSGGALDTQYF. The DNA for the CDR3 is TGTGCCAGCAGTGAAGGTAGCGGGGGGGCCTTAGATACGCAGTATTTT.

The CDR3 is CASSTRGQLLDYTF. The CDR3 DNA reads as TGTGCCAGCAGCACCCGGGGACAGCTTCTCGACTACACCTTC. The chain carries TRBV4-2 and TRBJ1-2, with 7 positions matching TRBD1. V shed 5 bases and J 10 bases; nucleotides not matched to a gene: 13. Germline V gene sequence: CDR1 LGHNA, CDR2 YNFKEQ. The CDR3 length is 14 residues.

The rearrangement joins TRBV6-6 to TRBJ2-2; D might be TRBD1 (5 bases). The CDR3 runs to 17 residues. The germline V and J ends were trimmed by 6 bases and 4 bases, with 21 bases remaining between them. Germline CDR1 reads MNHNY; CDR2 reads SVGAGI (reference sequence). Here the CDR3 reads CASSRQQDISGTGELFF. CDR3 in DNA: TGTGCCAGCAGCCGACAACAGGATATTTCGGGCACCGGGGAGCTGTTTTTT.

The chain couples TRBV27 to TRBJ2-2; tentative D call: TRBD2 (7 bases). Looked up from germline, CDR1 is MNHEY and CDR2 is SMNVEV (reference sequence). V was clipped by 2 bases and J by 8 bases, with 12 bases between them. CDR3 size: 14 residues. In nucleotides, the CDR3 is TGTGCCAGCAGTTTAGCGGGGGCCACGGGGGAGCTGTTTTTT. Translated: CASSLAGATGELFF.

J is TRBJ1-1 and V is TRBV5-1, with 8 bases lining up with TRBD1. Germline-derived CDR1 and CDR2 are SGHRS and YFSETQ. V trimming: 3 bases; J trimming: 5 bases; junction bases outside the gene matches: 9. This CDR3 has 15 amino acids. CDR3 sequence (DNA): TGCGCCAGCAGCTCACGATCCAGGGGGCGAACTGAAGCTTTCTTT. It specifies CASSSRSRGRTEAFF.